The next 19 T cell receptor beta chains were all read from a single sample in a study of patients and donors after allogeneic stem cell transplantation. TCRdb recomputed calls from the RT-PCR reads with MiXCR, one row per CDR3 protein. Here the sample spans about 160,000 distinct CDR3 sequences, about 24% being singletons. The sequencing input was blood, either unsorted or a sorted T cell fraction (not recorded which). Every receptor here comes from a human donor who was either an allogeneic HSCT recipient or a stem cell or donor lymphocyte infusion donor (not recorded which). It is not recorded whose cells these are; they may come from a transplant donor.

This chain joins TRBV7-9 and TRBJ2-4, with 8 bases identical to TRBD1. The germline CDR1 and CDR2 sequences are SEHNR and FQNEAQ (reference sequence). V was clipped by 5 bases and J by 3 bases; unmatched bases: 12. The CDR3 has 17 amino acids. CDR3 coding DNA: TGTGCCAGCAGCCACCTTTTACAGGGGGTCGACAAAAACATTCAGTACTTC. Encoded protein: CASSHLLQGVDKNIQYF.

In its sample, this clonotype was seen a few times. The chain uses TRBV10-3 and TRBJ1-2; D is possibly TRBD1 (5 bases). The CDR3 is 14 amino acids. The V end lost 7 bases, the J end lost 4 bases, and 16 bases lay between the germline ends. Germline V gene data show CDR1 as ENHRY and CDR2 as SYGVKD. This CDR3 is CAITPGRGSYGYTF. The CDR3, as DNA: TGTGCCATCACCCCAGGGAGAGGCAGCTATGGCTACACCTTC.

This clonotype was counted at least ten times. This rearrangement joins TRBV10-3 to TRBJ1-1; no clear D gene. This CDR3 has 14 residues. V lost 2 bases and J lost 3, with 10 bases in between. Germline V gene data show CDR1 as ENHRY and CDR2 as SYGVKD. CDR3 region: CAISEESLYTEAFF. The DNA of the CDR3 is TGTGCCATCAGTGAGGAGTCTTTATACACTGAAGCTTTCTTT.

This clonotype came up a few times. The rearrangement joins TRBV5-1 to TRBJ1-5, with a tentative D call TRBD1 (6 bases). Trimming stripped 5 bases from V and 4 bases from J, with 13 bases between. The V gene's germline CDR1 is SGHRS and CDR2 YFSETQ. The CDR3 length is 14 residues. CDR3 in amino acids: CASSSGTPNQPQHF. CDR3 nucleotides: TGCGCCAGCAGTTCCGGGACACCAAATCAGCCCCAGCATTTT.

This chain links TRBV11-2 with TRBJ2-1; 12 bases align to TRBD2. Trimming at V came to 1 base and at J to 11 bases, leaving 12 bases not matched to a gene. Germline V CDR1 and CDR2: SGHAT, FQNNGV. The CDR3 extends over 17 amino acids. CDR3 DNA sequence: TGTGCCAGCAGCTTAGTGGGGGGACTAGCGGGCGGGGATAAGCAGTTCTTC. Translated: CASSLVGGLAGGDKQFF.

Only a few counts were recorded for this clonotype. The chain joins TRBV7-2 to TRBJ2-5, with a tentative D call TRBD1 (7 bases). The germline gives CDR1 SGHTA, CDR2 FQGNSA. The CDR3 runs 19 residues. V dropped 5 bases and J dropped 0 bases, with 25 bases sitting between them. The CDR3 region is CASSPRREKQGRYQETQYF. DNA of the CDR3: TGTGCCAGCAGCCCTAGGAGGGAAAAACAGGGGCGATACCAAGAGACCCAGTACTTC.

The rearrangement joins TRBV12-3 or TRBV12-4 to TRBJ2-1; 10 nucleotides line up with TRBD2. The CDR3 consists of 15 residues. The V gene end was trimmed by 6 bases and the J gene end by 4 bases; junction bases not matched to a gene: 6. DNA for the CDR3: TGTGCCAGCAGAATATTAGCGGGAGGTTACAATGAGCAGTTCTTC. It specifies CASRILAGGYNEQFF.

This clonotype was detected ten times or more. The genes are TRBV19 and TRBJ2-3; possibly TRBD2 for D (5 bases). The V and J ends lost 4 bases and 3 bases respectively, with 5 bases between them. The CDR3 totals 12 residues. Germline-derived CDR1 and CDR2 are LNHDA and SQIVND (reference sequence). CDR3: CASSSGTDTQYF. DNA of the CDR3: TGTGCCAGTAGTAGCGGGACAGATACGCAGTATTTT.

This chain links TRBV7-9 with TRBJ2-5; D is unclear. The CDR3 consists of 12 residues. The V end was cut by 3 bases, the J end by 10 bases, with 12 bases between. Looked up from germline, CDR1 is SEHNR and CDR2 is FQNEAQ (reference sequence). This chain's CDR3 is CASSFSPADQYF. The CDR3 region has the DNA TGTGCCAGCAGCTTCTCCCCCGCGGACCAGTACTTC.

The V and J genes are TRBV4-2 and TRBJ1-4; the match to TRBD1 covers 9 bases. The CDR3 loop spans 17 amino acids. Germline V gene sequence: CDR1 LGHNA, CDR2 YNFKEQ. V gave up 4 bases and J gave up 0 bases; unmatched junction bases: 6. The CDR3 DNA reads as TGTGCCAGCAGCCCACAGGGGGCGGAACCAACTAATGAAAAACTGTTTTTT. Amino acid sequence: CASSPQGAEPTNEKLFF.

The J gene is TRBJ2-3, the V gene TRBV5-8; 8 bases map to TRBD2. CDR3 size: 18 residues. V shed 3 bases and J 2 bases; nucleotides not matched to a gene: 14. CDR1 is SGHTS and CDR2 is YDEGEE in the germline V gene. In DNA form, the CDR3 reads TGTGCCAGCAGCTCACCCTTTAGTCGGGGGGGCGACACAGATACGCAGTATTTT. It encodes CASSSPFSRGGDTDTQYF.

This rearrangement joins TRBV20-1 to TRBJ2-1, with D uncertain. V lost 0 bases, J lost 3 bases, and 9 bases lay in between. CDR1 is DFQATT and CDR2 is SNEGSKA in the germline V gene (reference sequence). This CDR3 is 14 amino acids long. CDR3 protein: CSARDLNSYNEQFF. The CDR3 DNA follows: TGCAGTGCTAGAGATCTAAACAGCTACAATGAGCAGTTCTTC.

This chain's CDR3 is CASSLEVDTQYF. CDR3 nucleotides: TGTGCCAGCAGCTTAGAGGTGGATACGCAGTATTTT. This chain uses TRBV7-8 with TRBJ2-3; D not resolved. V was shortened by 1 base and J by 6 bases, with 5 bases between the two germline ends. The CDR3 totals 12 residues. Germline V gives CDR1 SGHVS, CDR2 FQNEAQ.

This clonotype appeared a few times. The gene calls are TRBV5-6 and TRBJ2-7, with D uncertain. Trimming stripped 4 bases from V and 3 bases from J, with 5 bases between. The CDR3 sequence is 11 residues long. Germline CDR1 and CDR2: SGHDT and YYEEEE. This CDR3 reads CASSGDYEQYF. CDR3 in DNA: TGTGCCAGCAGCGGAGACTACGAGCAGTACTTC. Looking up the rest from reference TRBV5-6 and TRBJ2-7 gives the full variable domain: DAGVTQSPTHLIKTRGQQVTLRCSPKSGHDTVSWYQQALGQGPQFIFQYYEEEERQRGNFPDRFSGHQFPNYSSELNVNALLLGDSALYLCASSGDYEQYFGPGTRLTVT.

This clonotype has just a few counts. The chain links TRBV7-3 to TRBJ2-3; possibly TRBD2 for D (6 bases). The CDR3 has 14 residues. Germline V lookup: CDR1 SGHTA, CDR2 FQGTGA. V was cut by 2 bases and J by 6 bases, with 12 bases left in between. The chain's CDR3 is CASSLRGAGDTQYF. CDR3 nucleotides: TGTGCCAGCAGCTTACGCGGGGCCGGGGATACGCAGTATTTT. The full variable domain, in which reference TRBV7-3 and TRBJ2-3 provide the parts outside the CDR3, is GAGVSQTPSNKVTEKGKYVELRCDPISGHTALYWYRQSLGQGPEFLIYFQGTGAADDSGLPNDRFFAVRPEGSVSTLKIQRTERGDSAVYLCASSLRGAGDTQYFGPGTRLTVL.

The rearrangement links TRBV12-3 or TRBV12-4 to TRBJ1-2; 7 bases match TRBD1. The J segment lost 0 bases and the V segment lost 6 bases, leaving 13 bases of the junction unmatched. CDR3 size: 17 residues. CDR3 nucleotides: TGTGCCAGCAGACGGGACAGTCGGTACTATTCTAACTATGGCTACACCTTC. This codes for CASRRDSRYYSNYGYTF.

The rearrangement uses TRBV6-5 and TRBJ1-4; 11 bases are a match to TRBD1. Germline-derived CDR1 and CDR2 are MNHEY and SVGAGI. Losses at the gene ends were 0 bases for V and 3 bases for J; bases not matched to a gene: 6. This CDR3 spans 18 amino acids. The CDR3 region is CASSYSLGQGASNEKLFF. The CDR3 DNA follows: TGTGCCAGCAGTTACTCCCTAGGACAGGGGGCATCTAATGAAAAACTGTTTTTT.

The chain carries TRBV20-1 and TRBJ2-3, with D possibly TRBD1 on 5 matching bases. The germline V gene encodes CDR1 DFQATT and CDR2 SNEGSKA (reference sequence). This CDR3 comprises 14 residues. The ends were cut back, 6 bases at V and 0 bases at J, with 13 bases in the middle. CDR3 bases: TGCAGTGCGATCAGGGCCTCCAGCACAGATACGCAGTATTTT. Translation gives CSAIRASSTDTQYF.

This clonotype turned up a few times. The chain is built from TRBV10-3 and TRBJ1-6, with a possible D match to TRBD1 (5 bases). V was clipped by 8 bases and J by 8 bases, with 10 bases between them. CDR1 ENHRY and CDR2 SYGVKD come from the germline V gene. The CDR3 has 12 residues. In DNA, the CDR3 is TGTGCCATCGGATGGGGGTATTCACCCCTCCACTTT. This sequence encodes CAIGWGYSPLHF.